The sequence of this T cell receptor (beta chain) was determined in a study of T cell responses to AZD1222 COVID-19 vaccine. Study findings and constraints: Following two doses of AZD1222, Spike-specific TCR breadth and depth rose.

Germline CDR1 reads KGHDR; CDR2 reads SFDVKD. V lost 5 bases and J lost 1, with 9 bases in between. This CDR3 has 14 amino acids. In regard to this clone: The antigen is unknown.

The assay was immunoSEQ multiplex PCR, and TCRdb's table has in-frame clones only and misses some. Altogether about 76,000 clones are present, roughly 90% being singletons, with the ten largest covering roughly 4.7%. The sequences come from peripheral blood, collected on day 0 of MenACWY control vaccination. This TCR was recovered from an adult in good health. The V call is TRBV24-1, the J call TRBJ2-3; no firm D call. The CDR3 bases are TGTGCCACCAGTGCAACCCCAGGCACAGATACGCAGTATTTT. Its translation: CATSATPGTDTQYF.